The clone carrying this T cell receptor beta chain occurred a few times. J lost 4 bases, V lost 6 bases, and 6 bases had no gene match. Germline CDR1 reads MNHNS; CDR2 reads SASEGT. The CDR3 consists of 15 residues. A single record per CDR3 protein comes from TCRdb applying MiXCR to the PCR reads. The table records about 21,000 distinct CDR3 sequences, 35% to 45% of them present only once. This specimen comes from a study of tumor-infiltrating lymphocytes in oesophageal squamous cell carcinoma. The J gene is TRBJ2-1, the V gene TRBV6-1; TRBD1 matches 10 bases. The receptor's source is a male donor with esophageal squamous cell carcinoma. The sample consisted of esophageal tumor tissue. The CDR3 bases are TGTGCCAGCAGCTCCGGGACAGGGGAATACAATGAGCAGTTCTTC. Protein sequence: CASSSGTGEYNEQFF.